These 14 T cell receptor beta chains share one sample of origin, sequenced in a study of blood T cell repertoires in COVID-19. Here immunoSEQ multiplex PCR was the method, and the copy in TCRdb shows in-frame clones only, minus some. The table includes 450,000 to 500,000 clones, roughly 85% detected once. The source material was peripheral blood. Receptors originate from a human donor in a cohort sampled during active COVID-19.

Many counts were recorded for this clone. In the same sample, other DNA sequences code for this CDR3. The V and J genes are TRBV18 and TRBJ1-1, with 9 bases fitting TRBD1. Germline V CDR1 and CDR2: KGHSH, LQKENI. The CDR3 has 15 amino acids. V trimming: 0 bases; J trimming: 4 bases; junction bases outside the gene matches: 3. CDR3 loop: CASSPPGQGGTEAFF. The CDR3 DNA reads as TGTGCCAGCTCACCACCGGGACAGGGAGGCACTGAAGCTTTCTTT. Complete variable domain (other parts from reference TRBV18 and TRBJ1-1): NAGVMQNPRHLVRRRGQEARLRCSPMKGHSHVYWYRQLPEEGLKFMVYLQKENIIDESGMPKERFSAEFPKEGPSILRIQQVVRGDSAAYFCASSPPGQGGTEAFFGQGTRLTVV.

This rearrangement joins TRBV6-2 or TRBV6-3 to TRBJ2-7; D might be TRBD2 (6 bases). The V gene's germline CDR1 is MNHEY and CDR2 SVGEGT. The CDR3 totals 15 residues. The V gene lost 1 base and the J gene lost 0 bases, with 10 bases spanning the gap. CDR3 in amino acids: CASSYWDLLSYEQYF. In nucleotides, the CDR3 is TGTGCCAGCAGTTACTGGGACTTACTCTCCTACGAGCAGTACTTC.

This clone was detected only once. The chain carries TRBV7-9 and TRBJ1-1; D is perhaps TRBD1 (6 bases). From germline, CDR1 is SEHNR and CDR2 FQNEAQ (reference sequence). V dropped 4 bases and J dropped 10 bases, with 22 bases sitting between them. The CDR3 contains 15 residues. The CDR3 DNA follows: TGTGCCAGCAGCTCTGTAGGCAGGGGCCCCAGGGGAGCTTTCTTT. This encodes CASSSVGRGPRGAFF.

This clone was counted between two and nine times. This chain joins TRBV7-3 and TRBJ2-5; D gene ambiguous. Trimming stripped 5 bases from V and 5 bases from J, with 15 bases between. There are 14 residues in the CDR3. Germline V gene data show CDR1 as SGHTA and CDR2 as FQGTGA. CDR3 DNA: TGTGCCAGCAGCCCCGAAAGCTTAGATGAGACCCAGTACTTC. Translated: CASSPESLDETQYF.

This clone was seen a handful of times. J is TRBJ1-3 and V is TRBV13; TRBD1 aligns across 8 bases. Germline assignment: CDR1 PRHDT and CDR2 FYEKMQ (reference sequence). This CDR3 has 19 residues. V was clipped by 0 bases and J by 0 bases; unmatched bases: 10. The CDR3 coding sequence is TGTGCCAGCAGCTTAGGGCTCCGGGACAGGCCAGTCTCTGGAAACACCATATATTTT. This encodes CASSLGLRDRPVSGNTIYF.

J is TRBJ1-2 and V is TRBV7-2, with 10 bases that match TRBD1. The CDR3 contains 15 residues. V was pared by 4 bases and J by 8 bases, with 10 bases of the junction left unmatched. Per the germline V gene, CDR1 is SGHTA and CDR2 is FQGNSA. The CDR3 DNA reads TGTGCCAGCAGCTCCCTAGCCTGGACAGGGGGAGGCTACACCTTC. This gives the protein CASSSLAWTGGGYTF.

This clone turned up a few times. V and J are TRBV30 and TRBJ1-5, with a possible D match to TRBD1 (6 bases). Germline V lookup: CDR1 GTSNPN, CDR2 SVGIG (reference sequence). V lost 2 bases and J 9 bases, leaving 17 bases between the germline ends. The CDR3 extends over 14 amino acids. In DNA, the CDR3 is TGTGCCTGGAGTCTGGGGGGGCGCGGGTGGCCCCAGCATTTT. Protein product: CAWSLGGRGWPQHF.

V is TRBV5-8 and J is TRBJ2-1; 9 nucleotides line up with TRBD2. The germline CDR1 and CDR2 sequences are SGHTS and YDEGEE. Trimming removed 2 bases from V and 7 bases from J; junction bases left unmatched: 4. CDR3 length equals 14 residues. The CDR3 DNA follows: TGTGCCAGCAGCTTTGGACTAGCGAAAAATGAGCAGTTCTTC. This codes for CASSFGLAKNEQFF.

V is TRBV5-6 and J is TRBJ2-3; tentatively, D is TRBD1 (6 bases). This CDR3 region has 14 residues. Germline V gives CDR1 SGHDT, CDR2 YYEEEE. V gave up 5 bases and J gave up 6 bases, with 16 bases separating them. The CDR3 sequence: CASSMLGARDTQYF. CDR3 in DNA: TGTGCCAGCAGTATGTTGGGGGCCAGGGATACGCAGTATTTT.

Written as DNA, the CDR3 is TGTGCCAGCGCTAGCTCCTACGAGCAGTACTTC. It translates to CASASSYEQYF. The V call is TRBV28, the J call TRBJ2-7, with D unclear. CDR3 length: 11 amino acids. CDR1 and CDR2 (germline): MDHEN, SYDVKM. V lost 8 bases, J lost 0 bases, and 5 bases lay in between.

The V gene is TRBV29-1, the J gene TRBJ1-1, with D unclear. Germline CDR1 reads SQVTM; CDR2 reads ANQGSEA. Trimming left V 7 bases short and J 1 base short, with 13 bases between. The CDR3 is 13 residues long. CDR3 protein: CSAGSLGNTEAFF. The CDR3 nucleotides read TGCAGCGCCGGTTCGCTTGGGAACACTGAAGCTTTCTTT. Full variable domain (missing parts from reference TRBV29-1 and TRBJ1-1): SAVISQKPSRDICQRGTSLTIQCQVDSQVTMMFWYRQQPGQSLTLIATANQGSEATYESGFVIDKFPISRPNLTFSTLTVSNMSPEDSSIYLCSAGSLGNTEAFFGQGTRLTVV.

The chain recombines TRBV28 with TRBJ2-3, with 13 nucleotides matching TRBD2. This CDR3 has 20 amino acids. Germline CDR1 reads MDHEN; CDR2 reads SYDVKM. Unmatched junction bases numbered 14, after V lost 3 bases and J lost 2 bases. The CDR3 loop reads CASSLGYILGTSGATDTQYF. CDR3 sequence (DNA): TGTGCCAGCAGTTTGGGATACATCCTGGGGACTAGCGGGGCCACAGATACGCAGTATTTT.

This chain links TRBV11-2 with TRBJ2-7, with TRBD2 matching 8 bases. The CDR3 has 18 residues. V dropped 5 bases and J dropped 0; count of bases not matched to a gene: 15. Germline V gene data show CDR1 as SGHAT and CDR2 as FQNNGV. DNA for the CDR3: TGTGCCAGCAGCCCGCCCCCCAGCGGGAGCCCTAGCTCCTACGAGCAGTACTTC. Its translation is CASSPPPSGSPSSYEQYF.

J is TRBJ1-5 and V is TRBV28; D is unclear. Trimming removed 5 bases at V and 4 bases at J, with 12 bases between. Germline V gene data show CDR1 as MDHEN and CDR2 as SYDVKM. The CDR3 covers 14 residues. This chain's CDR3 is CASSGPRVNQPQHF. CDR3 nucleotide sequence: TGTGCCAGCAGTGGACCGCGGGTAAATCAGCCCCAGCATTTT.